This T cell receptor (beta chain) was observed in a study of blood T cell repertoires in COVID-19. This clone was picked up a small number of times. This CDR3 is built from 16 residues. J was trimmed by 3 bases and V by 0 bases; bases with no gene match: 8. CDR1 and CDR2 from the germline V gene are SGHKS and YYEKEE (reference sequence). Repertoires were generated with immunoSEQ multiplex PCR, while TCRdb's copy carries only in-frame clones and drops some. The data contain 120,000 or so clones, around three quarters of them singletons. The source is a man between 40 and 49 years old with active or convalescent COVID-19. Sequencing was done on a sample of peripheral blood. This chain connects TRBV5-5 to TRBJ2-7; the match to TRBD2 covers 8 bases. This chain's CDR3 is CASSLVLSGNYYEQYF. The CDR3 DNA sequence: TGTGCCAGCAGCTTGGTACTTAGCGGGAACTACTACGAGCAGTACTTC.